The rows below give T cell receptor beta chains drawn from one sample of a study of control samples from healthy donors and cancer patients. Data came from immunoSEQ multiplex PCR; TCRdb stores just in-frame clones and leaves some out. This sample has 150,000 or so clones, with about 94% found just once. Input material: blood. The receptors derive from a man between 35 and 55 years old in good health. CDR3s include the opening cysteine and the closing phenylalanine or tryptophan. A D gene is named only where the DNA matches it firmly. Size tells how often a clone was seen (once, few, many) or the class of an expanded clone, and some rows leave it out.

clone size,J gene,V gene,D gene,CDR3 protein,CDR3 DNA
once,TRBJ1-1,TRBV28,NA,CASDQQGVNTEAFF,TGTGCCAGCGATCAACAGGGCGTGAACACTGAAGCTTTCTTT
NA,TRBJ2-7,TRBV24-1,NA,CATSDLRNKQYF,TGTGCCACCAGTGATTTGCGGAATAAGCAGTACTTC
few,TRBJ1-5,TRBV15,TRBD1,CATSRGQGRQPQHF,TGTGCCACCAGCAGAGGACAGGGCCGGCAGCCCCAGCATTTT
NA,TRBJ1-1,TRBV24-1,TRBD1,CATNGGTGEEAFF,TGTGCCACTAACGGAGGGACAGGGGAGGAAGCTTTCTTT
NA,TRBJ1-2,TRBV27,NA,CASSLSWQGAYGYTF,TGTGCCAGCAGTTTATCCTGGCAGGGTGCCTATGGCTACACCTTC
once,TRBJ1-2,TRBV6-5,NA,CASSPRTAMGLTF,TGTGCCAGCAGTCCACGGACCGCGATGGGACTTACCTTC
NA,TRBJ2-3,TRBV9,NA,CASTMSGSTDTQYF,TGTGCCAGCACCATGTCGGGTAGCACAGATACGCAGTATTTT
NA,TRBJ1-1,TRBV27,TRBD1,CASSLRDRGPLTEAFF,TGTGCCAGCAGTTTAAGGGACAGGGGCCCCTTGACTGAAGCTTTCTTT
NA,TRBJ1-5,TRBV6-2/TRBV6-3,TRBD1,CASSYSRTGGMTGQPQHF,TGTGCCAGCAGTTACTCCCGGACAGGGGGCATGACGGGTCAGCCCCAGCATTTT
few,TRBJ1-2,TRBV27,TRBD1,CASSPLTGGASSYGYTF,TGTGCCAGCAGTCCCCTGACAGGGGGCGCTTCTAGTTATGGCTACACCTTC
NA,TRBJ1-5,TRBV19,TRBD1,CASSAGQQNQPQHF,TGTGCCAGTAGTGCGGGACAGCAGAATCAGCCCCAGCATTTT
NA,TRBJ1-1,TRBV7-9,TRBD1,CASSRGTGTEAFF,TGTGCCAGCAGCAGGGGGACAGGCACTGAAGCTTTCTTT
NA,TRBJ1-3,TRBV7-6,NA,CASSTNSAAGNTIYF,TGTGCCAGCAGCACAAACTCAGCCGCCGGAAACACCATATATTTT
NA,TRBJ2-7,TRBV3-1/TRBV3-2,NA,CASSPLLDSPYEQYF,TGTGCCAGCAGCCCGCTTTTAGACAGCCCCTACGAGCAGTACTTC
NA,TRBJ1-3,TRBV9,NA,CASSVAGGGSSGNTIYF,TGTGCCAGCAGCGTAGCGGGTGGGGGGAGCTCTGGAAACACCATATATTTT
NA,TRBJ1-3,TRBV20-1,NA,CSASPGRRNTIYF,TGCAGTGCTAGTCCGGGGAGGAGAAACACCATATATTTT
NA,TRBJ2-2,TRBV29-1,NA,CSVVGSGGELFF,TGCAGCGTTGTAGGGAGCGGCGGGGAGCTGTTTTTT
NA,TRBJ1-2,TRBV7-2,NA,CASSLATTFGPDGYTF,TGTGCCAGCAGCTTAGCGACGACATTCGGCCCCGATGGCTACACCTTC
once,TRBJ1-1,TRBV28,NA,CASRLGGSTEAFF,TGTGCCAGCAGGTTGGGGGGGAGCACTGAAGCTTTCTTT
NA,TRBJ2-2,TRBV2,TRBD1,CASSVDITGDTGELFF,TGTGCCAGCAGTGTCGACATCACAGGGGACACCGGGGAGCTGTTTTTT
NA,TRBJ1-5,TRBV27,TRBD1,CASSPGTGLLSNQPQHF,TGTGCCAGCAGTCCCGGGACAGGCCTTCTTAGCAATCAGCCCCAGCATTTT
NA,TRBJ2-5,TRBV27,NA,CASSQTGRETQYF,TGTGCCAGCAGCCAAACGGGACGAGAGACCCAGTACTTC
NA,TRBJ1-5,TRBV4-3,NA,CASSQDPTRTRNQPQHF,TGCGCCAGCAGCCAAGACCCCACACGGACCCGCAATCAGCCCCAGCATTTT
NA,TRBJ2-7,TRBV7-9,NA,CASSLKGYEQYF,TGTGCCAGCAGCTTGAAGGGCTACGAGCAGTACTTC
NA,TRBJ2-2,TRBV2,NA,CASRGRANTGELFF,TGTGCCAGCAGGGGGCGGGCAAACACCGGGGAGCTGTTTTTT
NA,TRBJ1-5,TRBV6-5,NA,CASSYSGGKQPQHF,TGTGCCAGCAGTTACTCAGGGGGGAAACAGCCCCAGCATTTT
NA,TRBJ2-1,TRBV7-9,NA,CASSLVSDEQFF,TGTGCCAGCAGCTTAGTCTCTGATGAGCAGTTCTTC
NA,TRBJ1-3,TRBV9,NA,CASSWEQGLGGNTIYF,TGTGCCAGCAGCTGGGAACAGGGTCTGGGTGGAAACACCATATATTTT